This TCR beta chain was retrieved from a study of early T cells in non-severe SARS-CoV-2 infection. On the study more broadly: Bulk RNA isolated from unsorted whole blood underwent sequencing; chains were not paired.

V lost 6 bases, J lost 8 bases, and 7 bases stayed unmatched. The CDR3 spans 14 residues. cDNA molecules, individually, were tagged with unique molecular identifiers. MiXCR was run by TCRdb on the 5' RACE reads, yielding one entry per CDR3 protein. Of approximately 28,000 distinct CDR3 sequences in the sample, about 5% were seen once. This clonotype has at least ten counts. The material sequenced was whole blood, taken at baseline. The chain has TRBV12-3 or TRBV12-4 and TRBJ1-6; 7 positions match TRBD1. This sequence originates from an adult who was a healthcare worker with PCR-confirmed SARS-CoV-2 infection or an uninfected control (not recorded which). The CDR3: CASSPPGGHSPLHF. CDR3 coding DNA: TGTGCCAGCAGCCCCCCAGGGGGTCATTCACCCCTCCACTTT.